This T cell receptor (beta chain) was captured in a study of neurological immune-mediated disorders. Indicated time point: longitudinal time-point 2. This clonotype occurred many times. Its cognate antigen is unknown. General observations from the study: It was HTLV-1-associated myelopathy that showed the most TCR clonal expansion, while multiple sclerosis showed the least, falling below healthy controls.

By 5'RACE with 10-nucleotide random UMIs, the cDNA was made. From 15-18 subjects, every sequencing run obtained over 200 million TCR-beta sequences. In TCRdb, the 5' RACE reads were re-called with MiXCR into one record per CDR3 protein. Of fewer than 40,000 distinct CDR3 sequences in the sample, about 13% were seen once. This sequence was found in a woman in her 40s in good health. Sequencing was done on a sample of PBMCs.

This CDR3 reads CASSQVGLRYTF. As DNA, the CDR3 is TGCGCCAGCAGCCAAGTGGGTTTAAGGTACACCTTC. This chain connects TRBV4-1 to TRBJ1-2; no firm D call. Germline V gene sequence: CDR1 MGHRA, CDR2 YSYEKL. V dropped 1 base and J dropped 11 bases, with 11 bases sitting between them. This CDR3 has 12 residues.